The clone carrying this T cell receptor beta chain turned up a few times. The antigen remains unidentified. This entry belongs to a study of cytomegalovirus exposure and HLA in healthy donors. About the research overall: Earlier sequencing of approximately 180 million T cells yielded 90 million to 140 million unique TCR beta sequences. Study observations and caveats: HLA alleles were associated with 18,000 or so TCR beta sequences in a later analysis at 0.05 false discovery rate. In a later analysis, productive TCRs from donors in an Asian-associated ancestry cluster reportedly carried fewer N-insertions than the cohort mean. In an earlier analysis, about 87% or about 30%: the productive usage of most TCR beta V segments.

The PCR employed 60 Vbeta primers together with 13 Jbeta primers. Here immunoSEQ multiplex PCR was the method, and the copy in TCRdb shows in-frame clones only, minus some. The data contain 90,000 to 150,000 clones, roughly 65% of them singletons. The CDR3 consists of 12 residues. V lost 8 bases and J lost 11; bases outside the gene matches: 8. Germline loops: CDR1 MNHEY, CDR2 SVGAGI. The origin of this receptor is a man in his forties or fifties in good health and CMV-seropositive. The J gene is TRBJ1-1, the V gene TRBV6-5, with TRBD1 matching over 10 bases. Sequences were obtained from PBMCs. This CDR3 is CASQGQGIIAFF. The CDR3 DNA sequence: TGTGCCAGCCAGGGACAGGGGATCATTGCTTTCTTT.